This TCR beta chain comes out of a study of cytomegalovirus exposure and HLA in healthy donors. Across the study: Unique TCRs numbering about 85 million, obtained from HLA-typed donors, made up an early data release.

This clone was counted between two and nine times. Its antigen is unknown. The study ran its PCR with 60 Vbeta and 13 Jbeta primers. The repertoire was sequenced with immunoSEQ multiplex PCR; TCRdb's copy has only in-frame clones and lacks some. This sample has 85,000 to 100,000 clones, with 64% found just once. General study points: The authors listed 150 to 200 TCR beta chains as cytomegalovirus-associated.

This receptor was taken from a man aged 55 to 69 in good health and CMV-seronegative. The sample taken for sequencing was PBMCs.

CDR3 in amino acids: CASRVGQGGQPQHF. CDR3 DNA sequence: TGTGCCAGCAGGGTAGGACAGGGGGGTCAGCCCCAGCATTTT. V and J are TRBV6-6 and TRBJ1-5, with TRBD1 matching 10 bases. The CDR3 runs 14 residues. Germline CDR1 reads MNHNY; CDR2 reads SVGAGI (reference sequence). V was pared by 6 bases and J by 6 bases, with 5 bases of the junction left unmatched.